Presented here are 26 T cell receptor beta chains from one specimen sequenced in a study of T cells expressing NK-cell markers. TCRdb reworked the 5' RACE reads into one entry per CDR3 protein, no DNA. Its table records roughly 390,000 distinct CDR3 sequences. The sequenced material came from blood T cells: a sorted CD56 or NKG2C T cell subset, CD4+ or CD8+ T cells, or bulk PBMC T cells (not recorded which). The receptors were sampled from a woman in her forties or fifties in good health.

The CDR3 region is CASSLQGEHGGYTF. V and J are TRBV5-1 and TRBJ1-2; TCRdb's D gene call, TRBD1, goes unchecked for lack of DNA. The V gene's germline CDR1 is SGHRS and CDR2 YFSETQ. There are 14 residues in the CDR3.

The rearrangement uses TRBV20-1 and TRBJ2-3; TCRdb picks TRBD2, but there is no DNA to check that call. CDR1 is DFQATT, CDR2 SNEGSKA, per germline (reference sequence). This CDR3 is built from 15 residues. This chain's CDR3 is CSANEAGPSTDTQYF.

J is TRBJ1-1 and V is TRBV12-3 or TRBV12-4; the D gene TCRdb calls, TRBD1, cannot be checked with no DNA. This CDR3 spans 12 amino acids. CDR3: CASSRDRVGAFF.

This CDR3 reads CASSGGPPDQHF. The V call is TRBV2, the J call TRBJ1-5; TCRdb designates TRBD1, a call that cannot be tested without DNA. This CDR3 is built from 12 residues. Germline V gene data show CDR1 as SNHLY and CDR2 as FYNNEI.

The rearrangement uses TRBV29-1 and TRBJ2-1; without DNA, the TCRdb call of TRBD2 cannot be checked. CDR1 and CDR2 from the germline V gene are SQVTM and ANQGSEA. The CDR3 has 16 residues. The CDR3 here is CSVGHRRAGGYNEQFF.

CDR3 protein: CSSSDRGRYNEQFF. The chain uses TRBV29-1 and TRBJ2-1; the TCRdb call, TRBD1, lacks DNA for checking. The germline CDR1 and CDR2 sequences are SQVTM and ANQGSEA. This CDR3 has 14 residues.

The V and J genes are TRBV5-5 and TRBJ2-7. CDR3 length equals 13 residues. CDR1 and CDR2 (germline): SGHKS, YYEKEE (reference sequence). The CDR3 sequence is CASSRDVVVEQYF.

The chain has TRBV7-9 and TRBJ2-1. The germline V gene encodes CDR1 SEHNR and CDR2 FQNEAQ (reference sequence). CDR3 length equals 14 residues. CDR3 residues: CASSLPDYYNEQFF.

The chain has TRBV4-1 and TRBJ2-7; TCRdb calls TRBD1, which cannot be checked without DNA. The CDR3 totals 16 residues. Germline loops: CDR1 MGHRA, CDR2 YSYEKL. The CDR3 reads CASSQGRGTGFYEQYF.

The rearrangement links TRBV12-3 or TRBV12-4 to TRBJ2-3; no DNA is available, so the TRBD1 call from TCRdb remains unchecked. The CDR3 sequence is 13 residues long. This chain's CDR3 is CASSYRGTDTQYF.

CDR3 loop: CASSRTGGNYEQYF. V gene TRBV7-9 combines with J gene TRBJ2-7; TCRdb lists TRBD1, though no DNA is available to test this call. Germline CDR1 SEHNR, CDR2 FQNEAQ (reference sequence). The CDR3 has 14 amino acids.

The genes are TRBV2 and TRBJ2-1; TCRdb picks TRBD2, but there is no DNA to check that call. Germline V gene lookup returns CDR1 SNHLY and CDR2 FYNNEI. The CDR3 sequence is 15 residues long. The CDR3 here is CASSVTSGQPNEQFF. Full variable domain (rest looked up from reference TRBV2 and TRBJ2-1): EPEVTQTPSHQVTQMGQEVILRCVPISNHLYFYWYRQILGQKVEFLVSFYNNEISEKSEIFDDQFSVERPDGSNFTLKIRSTKLEDSAMYFCASSVTSGQPNEQFFGPGTRLTVL.

The chain links TRBV20-1 to TRBJ1-5. The germline CDR1 and CDR2 sequences are DFQATT and SNEGSKA (reference sequence). The CDR3 contains 14 residues. CDR3 amino acids: CSASSGRHNQPQHF.

This chain joins TRBV9 and TRBJ2-1. The CDR3 totals 12 residues. The germline V gene has CDR1 SGDLS and CDR2 YYNGEE. The CDR3 sequence: CASSVARGEQFF.

The rearrangement links TRBV12-3 or TRBV12-4 to TRBJ2-6. The CDR3 has 16 residues. This CDR3 reads CASSFGDSLVLDVLTF.

The chain carries TRBV5-8 and TRBJ2-1; the D gene TCRdb calls, TRBD2, cannot be checked with no DNA. The length of the CDR3 is 16 residues. CDR1 is SGHTS, CDR2 YDEGEE, per germline. The CDR3 is CASSLQPPRGRGEQFF.

V and J are TRBV7-8 and TRBJ2-7; TCRdb's D gene call, TRBD2, goes unchecked for lack of DNA. This CDR3 region has 16 residues. Germline V gene data show CDR1 as SGHVS and CDR2 as FQNEAQ. The chain's CDR3 is CASSRVLAGTTYEQYF.

This sequence joins TRBV4-1 and TRBJ2-2; the TCRdb D gene call, TRBD2, has no DNA to confirm it. Germline V lookup: CDR1 MGHRA, CDR2 YSYEKL. CDR3 length: 15 amino acids. CDR3 amino acids: CASRGLAGAVGELFF.

The chain is built from TRBV20-1 and TRBJ2-3; TCRdb picks TRBD2, but there is no DNA to check that call. CDR1 and CDR2 (germline): DFQATT, SNEGSKA (reference sequence). The CDR3 spans 15 residues. The chain's CDR3 is CSARVASGNTDTQYF.

CDR3 amino acids: CASSQRTPRGTGELFF. The chain employs TRBV14 and TRBJ2-2; TCRdb reports TRBD1, a call that lacks DNA to check it against. Germline CDR1 is SGHDN and CDR2 is FVKESK. The CDR3 sequence is 16 residues long.

The chain has TRBV4-2 and TRBJ2-2; TCRdb's D call, TRBD1, is unchecked because there is no DNA. The CDR3 is made up of 19 amino acids. The germline V gene has CDR1 LGHNA and CDR2 YNFKEQ. Here the CDR3 reads CASSQDPAARDRAPGELFF.

The genes are TRBV3-1 and TRBJ2-7; TCRdb reports TRBD1, a call that lacks DNA to check it against. CDR3 size: 14 residues. The germline V gene has CDR1 LGHDT and CDR2 YNNKEL (reference sequence). The CDR3 region is CASSGQGRFYEQYF.

V usage is TRBV7-6 and J usage is TRBJ1-1; TCRdb picks TRBD1, but there is no DNA to check that call. The CDR3 runs 15 residues. Germline V CDR1 and CDR2: SGHVS, FNYEAQ. CDR3: CASSLGGWLNTEAFF.

CDR3 protein: CASSPTAGGYTGELFF. The genes are TRBV3-1 and TRBJ2-2; there is no DNA to check the TCRdb D call of TRBD2. The germline V gene encodes CDR1 LGHDT and CDR2 YNNKEL (reference sequence). The CDR3 extends over 16 amino acids.

The rearrangement links TRBV12-3 or TRBV12-4 to TRBJ2-1; TCRdb picks TRBD2, but there is no DNA to check that call. This CDR3 comprises 15 residues. The CDR3 here is CASSFSGLAGGEQFF.

The chain is built from TRBV30 and TRBJ1-5. This CDR3 is built from 12 residues. Germline assignment: CDR1 GTSNPN and CDR2 SVGIG (reference sequence). The chain's CDR3 is CAWSKLYQPQHF.